This is a list of T cell receptor beta chains from one sample in a study of cytomegalovirus exposure and HLA in healthy donors. Produced via immunoSEQ multiplex PCR; TCRdb's table is partial and in-frame only. The repertoire holds tens of thousands of clones, with 75% to 85% as singletons. Sequencing used PBMCs. The receptors here all came from a woman aged 40 to 50 in good health and CMV-seropositive. CDR3s include the opening cysteine and the closing phenylalanine or tryptophan. Each record gives: V gene, D gene, J gene, clone size, CDR3 protein, CDR3 DNA. The D gene is left open where the match is weak. Clone size is given for some rows only: seen once, a few or many times, or a class if the clone is expanded.

>TRBV28|-|TRBJ1-5|once
CASSSIDGSNQPQHF
TGTGCCAGCAGTTCTATCGACGGGTCGAATCAGCCCCAGCATTTT
>TRBV25-1|TRBD1|TRBJ1-2|-
CASSEWDRDGYTF
TGTGCCAGCAGTGAATGGGACAGGGACGGCTACACCTTC
>TRBV14|-|TRBJ2-5|-
CASSEDFIETQYF
TGTGCCAGCAGCGAAGACTTTATAGAGACCCAGTACTTC
>TRBV30|-|TRBJ2-3|-
CAWSVSTVRSQDTQYF
TGTGCCTGGAGTGTTTCGACAGTTCGGTCACAAGATACGCAGTATTTT
>TRBV6-5|TRBD1|TRBJ2-2|-
CASSAGTGDTGELFF
TGTGCCAGCAGTGCCGGGACAGGGGACACCGGGGAGCTGTTTTTT
>TRBV19|-|TRBJ1-2|-
CASSIQGRGDYGYTF
TGTGCCAGTAGTATTCAGGGTAGGGGCGACTATGGCTACACCTTC
>TRBV10-2|-|TRBJ2-1|-
CASRGGYNEQFF
TGCGCCAGCAGGGGGGGCTACAATGAGCAGTTCTTC
>TRBV16|-|TRBJ1-5|-
CASSPQGNQPQHF
TGTGCCAGCAGCCCGCAGGGCAATCAGCCCCAGCATTTT
>TRBV2|TRBD1|TRBJ1-1|-
CASSSTGVEGTEAFF
TGTGCCAGCAGCTCGACAGGGGTAGAGGGTACTGAAGCTTTCTTT
>TRBV18|TRBD1|TRBJ2-7|-
CASSLPGQGYEQYF
TGTGCCAGCTCACTCCCGGGACAGGGCTACGAGCAGTACTTC
>TRBV7-9|-|TRBJ1-2|-
CASSHPMDGYTF
TGTGCCAGCAGCCATCCTATGGATGGCTACACCTTC
>TRBV5-1|TRBD2|TRBJ2-6|-
CASSPAVAGAGANVLTF
TGCGCCAGCAGCCCCGCTGTTGCGGGGGCTGGGGCCAACGTCCTGACTTTC
>TRBV5-1|TRBD1|TRBJ2-3|-
CASSYGGQGARDTQYF
TGCGCCAGCAGCTACGGGGGACAGGGGGCTAGGGATACGCAGTATTTT
>TRBV7-6|TRBD1|TRBJ2-7|-
CASSSGTGSSYEQYF
TGTGCCAGCAGCTCCGGGACAGGGAGTTCCTACGAGCAGTACTTC
>TRBV6-5|TRBD1|TRBJ1-5|-
CASSPQQGARQPQHF
TGTGCCAGCAGTCCACAACAGGGGGCTAGGCAGCCCCAGCATTTT
>TRBV5-1|TRBD2|TRBJ2-3|-
CASSLEGLLAGGRTDTQYF
TGCGCCAGCAGCTTGGAAGGGTTACTAGCGGGGGGCCGCACAGATACGCAGTATTTT
>TRBV27|TRBD2|TRBJ2-3|-
CASSSGLAGDTQYF
TGTGCCAGCAGTTCGGGACTAGCGGGAGATACGCAGTATTTT
>TRBV4-3|-|TRBJ1-4|few
CASSLDRSNEKLFF
TGCGCCAGCAGCCTGGACAGATCTAATGAAAAACTGTTTTTT
>TRBV30|TRBD1|TRBJ1-5|-
CAWSTTLITGANQPQHF
TGTGCCTGGAGTACCACTCTAATCACAGGGGCCAATCAGCCCCAGCATTTT
>TRBV9|TRBD1|TRBJ1-1|once
CASSVAGQGGTEAFF
TGTGCCAGCAGCGTAGCCGGACAGGGGGGCACTGAAGCTTTCTTT
>TRBV30|TRBD1|TRBJ1-1|-
CAWGFGQANTEAFF
TGTGCCTGGGGCTTCGGACAGGCGAACACTGAAGCTTTCTTT
>TRBV6-4|TRBD2|TRBJ2-1|-
CASSDSTSGGADEQFF
TGTGCCAGCAGTGACTCGACTAGCGGGGGGGCCGATGAGCAGTTCTTC
>TRBV5-1|TRBD1|TRBJ2-7|-
CASSWGQGRGEQYF
TGCGCCAGCAGCTGGGGACAGGGGAGAGGGGAGCAGTACTTC
>TRBV4-2|TRBD2|TRBJ2-1|-
CASSLLGTSVYNEQFF
TGTGCCAGCAGCCTCCTGGGGACTAGCGTCTACAATGAGCAGTTCTTC
>TRBV9|-|TRBJ2-2|-
CASSVRNTGELFF
TGTGCCAGCAGCGTTAGAAACACCGGGGAGCTGTTTTTT
>TRBV6-5|-|TRBJ2-2|once
CASSYSWGDTGELFF
TGTGCCAGCAGTTACTCGTGGGGGGACACCGGGGAGCTGTTTTTT
>TRBV6-4|-|TRBJ1-2|-
CASSRDSKGYGYTF
TGTGCCAGCAGCAGGGATTCCAAGGGCTATGGCTACACCTTC
>TRBV7-8|TRBD1|TRBJ1-6|few
CASSFDRGKIESPLHF
TGTGCCAGCAGCTTCGACAGGGGGAAAATTGAATCACCCCTCCACTTT
>TRBV9|TRBD1|TRBJ1-2|-
CREGQGVGDYGYTF
TGTCGGGAAGGACAGGGCGTCGGAGACTATGGCTACACCTTC
>TRBV6-1|-|TRBJ2-1|few
CASSDGGNSYNEQFF
TGTGCCAGCAGTGATGGAGGAAACTCCTACAATGAGCAGTTCTTC
>TRBV18|TRBD2|TRBJ2-1|-
CASSRYSGRREDNEQFF
TGTGCCAGCTCACGGTATAGCGGGAGGAGAGAGGACAATGAGCAGTTCTTC
>TRBV10-2|-|TRBJ2-3|few
CASSSTSLDTQYF
TGCGCCAGCAGTTCGACAAGTCTCGATACGCAGTATTTT
>TRBV5-4|-|TRBJ1-1|-
CASSATQGRTEAFF
TGTGCCAGCAGCGCTACGCAGGGGCGCACTGAAGCTTTCTTT
>TRBV6-5|-|TRBJ1-2|-
CASSPTLGGYTF
TGTGCCAGCAGTCCGACATTGGGTGGCTACACCTTC
>TRBV28|-|TRBJ1-5|-
CASKSYSNQPQHF
TGTGCCAGCAAGAGCTATAGCAATCAGCCCCAGCATTTT
>TRBV25-1|TRBD1|TRBJ2-6|few
CASRPGQGNSGANVLTF
TGTGCCAGCAGACCGGGACAGGGGAACTCTGGGGCCAACGTCCTGACTTTC
>TRBV28|TRBD1|TRBJ2-7|-
CASSPHRGAYEQYF
TGTGCCAGCAGTCCGCACAGGGGAGCCTACGAGCAGTACTTC
>TRBV27|TRBD1|TRBJ1-1|-
CASKRRGLGEAFF
TGTGCCAGCAAACGGAGGGGGCTTGGTGAAGCTTTCTTT
>TRBV7-3|TRBD1|TRBJ1-2|-
CASSLGQGNGYTF
TGTGCCAGCAGCTTGGGACAGGGGAATGGCTACACCTTC
>TRBV7-3|-|TRBJ1-1|-
CASSLGGDTEAFF
TGTGCCAGCAGCTTAGGAGGAGACACTGAAGCTTTCTTT
>TRBV6-1|-|TRBJ1-2|-
CASRDDRYYGYTF
TGTGCCAGCAGGGACGACAGGTATTATGGCTACACCTTC
>TRBV2|-|TRBJ2-3|-
CASNPGRRGGTDTQYF
TGTGCCAGCAACCCAGGGCGGAGGGGTGGGACAGATACGCAGTATTTT
>TRBV27|-|TRBJ1-4|-
CASSQRRRANEKLFF
TGTGCCAGCAGTCAACGACGGAGGGCTAATGAAAAACTGTTTTTT